This T cell receptor beta chain was identified in a study of T cell repertoires in cytomegalovirus infection. Overall study context: Signatures in public TCR beta sequences pointed to both CMV infection and matching HLA type. Study results and caveats: HLA-C-restricted CMV clonotypes gave the most frequent clonotype in two of eight donors.

This clonotype was counted between two and nine times. Its antigen is unidentified. V lost 3 bases and J lost 0, with 20 bases in between. Germline lookup yields CDR1 MGHRA and CDR2 YSYEKL. The CDR3 is 18 amino acids. TCRdb reprocessed the reads via MiXCR and lists one record per CDR3 protein. The sample consists of around 770,000 distinct CDR3 sequences, 29% of them appearing once. The source was cultured CD8+ T cells from PBMCs, collected from culture after CMV antigen stimulation. The chain employs TRBV4-1 and TRBJ2-5; D is tentatively TRBD1 or TRBD2 (7 bases each). The TCR originated in a human donor in good health (CMV status not recorded). Some clones in this sample may be carry-over from other donors' samples. The CDR3 DNA reads TGCGCCAGCAGCCATCCACCTCAGGGGGGGGAAAACCAAGAGACCCAGTACTTC. It is translated as CASSHPPQGGENQETQYF.